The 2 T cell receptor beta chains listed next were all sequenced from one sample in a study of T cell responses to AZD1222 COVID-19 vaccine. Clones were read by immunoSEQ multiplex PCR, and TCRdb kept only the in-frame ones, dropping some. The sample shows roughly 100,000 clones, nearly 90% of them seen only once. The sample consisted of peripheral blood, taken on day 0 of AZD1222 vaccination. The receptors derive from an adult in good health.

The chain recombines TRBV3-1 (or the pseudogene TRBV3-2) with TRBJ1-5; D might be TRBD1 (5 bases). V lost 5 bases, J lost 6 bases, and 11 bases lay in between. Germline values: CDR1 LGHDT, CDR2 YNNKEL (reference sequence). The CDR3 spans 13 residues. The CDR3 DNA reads TGTGCCAGCAGCGATCGGGGGATTCAGCCCCAGCATTTT. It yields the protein CASSDRGIQPQHF.

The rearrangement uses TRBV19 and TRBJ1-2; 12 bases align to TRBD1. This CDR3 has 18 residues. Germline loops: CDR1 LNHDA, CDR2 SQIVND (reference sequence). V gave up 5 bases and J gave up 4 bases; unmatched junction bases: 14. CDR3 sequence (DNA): TGTGCCAGTAGTTCCTCACCGGGACAGGGGGCGCGGGTCTATGGCTACACCTTC. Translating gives CASSSSPGQGARVYGYTF.